The 24 T cell receptor beta chains presented below share a single source sample, sequenced in a study of blood T cell repertoires in COVID-19. Assay used: immunoSEQ multiplex PCR; TCRdb lists only in-frame clones, some missing. The repertoire includes tens of thousands of clones, about 86% of them detected once, and 12% sits in the top ten. The specimen was peripheral blood. The source of these receptors is a human donor in a cohort sampled during active COVID-19.

The table lists this clone with a count of one. The J gene is TRBJ2-1, the V gene TRBV27; D uncertain. The CDR3 loop spans 12 amino acids. V lost 4 bases and J lost 7, with 8 bases in between. Germline V gene data show CDR1 as MNHEY and CDR2 as SMNVEV (reference sequence). CDR3 coding DNA: TGTGCCAGCAGTTCCCGGTGGAATGAGCAGTTCTTC. Its translation: CASSSRWNEQFF.

This clone was recorded once. The chain is built from TRBV7-9 and TRBJ2-2; no clear D. The CDR3 is 14 residues long. Trimming left V 9 bases short and J 1 base short, with 12 bases between. The V gene's germline CDR1 is SEHNR and CDR2 FQNEAQ (reference sequence). The CDR3 coding sequence is TGTGCCAGTGAAATACTACTGAACACCGGGGAGCTGTTTTTT. This codes for CASEILLNTGELFF.

The genes are TRBV18 and TRBJ2-3, with 8 bases fitting TRBD1. Germline CDR1 reads KGHSH; CDR2 reads LQKENI. V gave up 3 bases and J gave up 1 base; unmatched junction bases: 3. This CDR3 contains 15 residues. CDR3 in DNA: TGTGCCAGCTCACCCATGACAGGGGGCACAGATACGCAGTATTTT. Its translation: CASSPMTGGTDTQYF.

This chain uses TRBV4-3 with TRBJ2-7; TRBD2 might be the D (6 bases). The CDR3 extends over 15 amino acids. Per the germline V gene, CDR1 is LGHNA and CDR2 is YSLEER. V shed 0 bases and J shed 7 bases, with 16 bases lying between them. The CDR3: CASSQEGRSGEEQYF. DNA for the CDR3: TGCGCCAGCAGCCAAGAGGGCAGGTCGGGGGAAGAGCAGTACTTC.

V and J are TRBV6-2 or TRBV6-3 and TRBJ2-7, with 10 bases identical to TRBD1. V was pared by 5 bases and J by 1 base, with 20 bases of the junction left unmatched. Looked up from germline, CDR1 is MNHEY and CDR2 is SVGEGT. This CDR3 contains 20 residues. DNA of the CDR3: TGTGCCAGCAGTACTTTACAGGGACAGGGGAGTTCATTTTTGTCCTACGAGCAGTACTTC. Its protein product is CASSTLQGQGSSFLSYEQYF.

V is TRBV28 and J is TRBJ2-1; 8 bases are a match to TRBD2. V lost 3 bases and J lost 5; bases outside the gene matches: 12. Germline CDR1 reads MDHEN; CDR2 reads SYDVKM. This CDR3 region has 17 residues. The chain's CDR3 is CASSFLVGAGVNNEQFF. DNA of the CDR3: TGTGCCAGCAGTTTCCTCGTCGGAGCGGGAGTGAACAATGAGCAGTTCTTC.

The CDR3: CASSHHGDISYNEQFF. In DNA, the CDR3 is TGCGCCAGCAGCCACCACGGGGACATCTCCTACAATGAGCAGTTCTTC. The chain links TRBV4-3 to TRBJ2-1; D is perhaps TRBD1 (6 bases). The CDR3 runs 16 residues. Trimming left V 3 bases short and J 0 bases short, with 12 bases between. Germline V gene data show CDR1 as LGHNA and CDR2 as YSLEER.

This chain joins TRBV28 and TRBJ1-3, with 7 bases lining up with TRBD1. Germline V gene lookup returns CDR1 MDHEN and CDR2 SYDVKM. The CDR3 covers 20 residues. V lost 4 bases, J lost 0 bases, and 18 bases stayed unmatched. CDR3 sequence (DNA): TGTGCCAGCAGTTCTCCCCAACTAGGTCAAGGACAGGCCTCTGGAAACACCATATATTTT. It yields the protein CASSSPQLGQGQASGNTIYF.

The chain recombines TRBV11-2 with TRBJ1-2; D not resolved. Between the trimmed V and J ends, which lost 1 base and 4 bases, there was a span of 4 bases. Germline CDR1 SGHAT, CDR2 FQNNGV. The CDR3 is 12 residues long. The CDR3 region is CASSLGAYGYTF. The DNA of the CDR3 is TGTGCCAGCAGCTTAGGGGCCTATGGCTACACCTTC. Looking up the rest from reference TRBV11-2 and TRBJ1-2 gives the full variable domain: EAGVAQSPRYKIIEKRQSVAFWCNPISGHATLYWYQQILGQGPKLLIQFQNNGVVDDSQLPKDRFSAERLKGVDSTLKIQPAKLEDSAVYLCASSLGAYGYTFGSGTRLTVV.

This rearrangement joins TRBV28 to TRBJ2-7, with TRBD1 identical over 10 bases. CDR1 and CDR2 (germline): MDHEN, SYDVKM. The CDR3 spans 16 residues. With V trimmed by 6 bases and J by 5 bases, 13 bases remained unmatched. The CDR3 loop is CASRSKGQGYPHEQYF. The CDR3 DNA follows: TGTGCCAGCAGGAGTAAGGGACAGGGGTATCCTCACGAGCAGTACTTC.

The V and J genes are TRBV4-1 and TRBJ1-2; the D gene is possibly TRBD1 (5 bases). The germline gives CDR1 MGHRA, CDR2 YSYEKL. The CDR3 consists of 15 residues. Trimming removed 4 bases at V and 5 bases at J, with 17 bases between. In DNA, the CDR3 is TGCGCCAGCAGCCTACCAGGGTTCTTCCATTATGGCTACACCTTC. Protein product: CASSLPGFFHYGYTF.

This chain uses TRBV3-1 (or the pseudogene TRBV3-2) with TRBJ2-7; no reliable D call. This CDR3 comprises 14 residues. V lost 0 bases, J lost 3 bases, and 9 bases lay in between. Germline CDR1 reads LGHDT; CDR2 reads YNNKEL (reference sequence). CDR3 bases: TGTGCCAGCAGCCAAGAGTACAGAAACTACGAGCAGTACTTC. Its translation is CASSQEYRNYEQYF.

V usage is TRBV29-1 and J usage is TRBJ2-2; TRBD2 might be the D (6 bases). Trimming took 4 bases from V and 7 from J, leaving 13 bases between them. This CDR3 comprises 13 residues. Germline-derived CDR1 and CDR2 are SQVTM and ANQGSEA. CDR3 in DNA: TGCAGCGTTGGCGGGAAGGCGGTCGGGGAGCTGTTTTTT. Protein product: CSVGGKAVGELFF.

This clone showed up just a few times. In nucleotides, the CDR3 is TGTGCCAGCAGCCCACTAGGAGGCCCCACCTTTTTTTATGGCTACACCTTC. It translates to CASSPLGGPTFFYGYTF. This rearrangement joins TRBV3-1 (or the pseudogene TRBV3-2) to TRBJ1-2; D remains unclear. Germline assignment: CDR1 LGHDT and CDR2 YNNKEL (reference sequence). This CDR3 comprises 17 residues. Trimming removed 4 bases from V and 5 bases from J, with 23 bases in between.

CDR3 protein: CASSLAGSAVTYNEQFF. As DNA, the CDR3 is TGTGCCAGCAGCTTAGCAGGTAGCGCTGTTACCTACAATGAGCAGTTCTTC. The chain has TRBV7-9 and TRBJ2-1; TRBD2 is a possible D gene (5 bases). This CDR3 spans 17 amino acids. Germline CDR1 SEHNR, CDR2 FQNEAQ (reference sequence). With 0 bases removed from V and 2 bases from J, the gap between germline ends came to 14 bases.

This chain connects TRBV6-4 to TRBJ2-2, with 8 bases matching TRBD1. The junction had 7 bases not matched to a gene; V was cut back by 4 bases and J by 3 bases. There are 16 residues in the CDR3. Germline lookup yields CDR1 MRHNA and CDR2 SNTAGT. The CDR3 nucleotides read TGTGCCAGCAGTGGGGGGACAGGAACCTACACCGGGGAGCTGTTTTTT. It translates to CASSGGTGTYTGELFF.

The chain is built from TRBV6-2 or TRBV6-3 and TRBJ2-3; 10 nucleotides line up with TRBD2. The CDR3 is 14 residues long. Germline CDR1 and CDR2: MNHEY and SVGEGT. The V segment lost 2 bases and the J segment 10 bases; nucleotides outside the gene matches: 6. The CDR3 here is CASSYGLAVNSQYF. The CDR3 DNA sequence: TGTGCCAGCAGTTACGGACTAGCGGTAAATTCGCAGTATTTT.

The chain recombines TRBV4-1 with TRBJ2-1, with D possibly TRBD1 on 6 matching bases. V lost 4 bases and J lost 9, with 16 bases in between. CDR3 size: 14 residues. Per the germline V gene, CDR1 is MGHRA and CDR2 is YSYEKL. Written as DNA, the CDR3 is TGCGCCAGCAGCCGTTCAGGGGACCGTGGTGAGCAGTTCTTC. Its translation: CASSRSGDRGEQFF.

In its sample, this clone was seen many times. The CDR3 protein is CASSLYTRTEAFF. The CDR3, as DNA: TGTGCCAGCAGTTTATATACGAGGACTGAAGCTTTCTTT. This chain joins TRBV27 and TRBJ1-1; D is undetermined. Germline values: CDR1 MNHEY, CDR2 SMNVEV (reference sequence). Trimming stripped 1 base from V and 5 bases from J, with 8 bases between. The CDR3 is 13 amino acids.

This clone appeared a single time. The chain carries TRBV7-9 and TRBJ2-3; TRBD2 aligns across 9 bases. CDR1 is SEHNR, CDR2 FQNEAQ, per germline (reference sequence). V dropped 3 bases and J dropped 1; count of bases not matched to a gene: 2. This CDR3 is built from 15 residues. The CDR3 loop reads CASSFKRGGTDTQYF. The CDR3 nucleotides read TGTGCCAGCAGCTTTAAGCGGGGGGGCACAGATACGCAGTATTTT. Drawing the rest from reference TRBV7-9 and TRBJ2-3, the complete variable domain is DTGVSQNPRHKITKRGQNVTFRCDPISEHNRLYWYRQTLGQGPEFLTYFQNEAQLEKSRLLSDRFSAERPKGSFSTLEIQRTEQGDSAMYLCASSFKRGGTDTQYFGPGTRLTVL.

This sequence joins TRBV11-2 and TRBJ2-5; TRBD2 matches 7 bases. Germline CDR1 and CDR2: SGHAT and FQNNGV. The CDR3 length is 15 residues. V lost 6 bases, J lost 5 bases, and 12 bases stayed unmatched. The CDR3 here is CASRPLAVRGETQYF. CDR3 in DNA: TGTGCCAGCAGACCGCTAGCGGTCCGTGGGGAGACCCAGTACTTC.

V gene TRBV6-1 combines with J gene TRBJ2-3; D perhaps matches TRBD2 (6 bases). The CDR3 covers 19 residues. The germline CDR1 and CDR2 sequences are MNHNS and SASEGT. Trimming shortened V by 4 bases and J by 9 bases, and 32 bases separated the two germline ends. This chain's CDR3 is CASSVGTAQTGLHLLTQYF. CDR3 DNA: TGTGCCAGCAGTGTCGGGACTGCCCAGACGGGACTCCACCTTTTAACGCAGTATTTT.

CDR3 protein: CASSPSGQDYGYTF. The CDR3 DNA follows: TGTGCCAGCTCCCCGAGTGGACAGGACTATGGCTACACCTTC. The rearrangement links TRBV18 to TRBJ1-2, with 7 bases aligning to TRBD1. Losses at the gene ends were 6 bases for V and 3 bases for J; bases not matched to a gene: 7. Germline CDR1 and CDR2: KGHSH and LQKENI. This CDR3 spans 14 amino acids.

The rearrangement joins TRBV7-7 to TRBJ2-3; 9 bases match TRBD2. Losses at the gene ends were 2 bases for V and 2 bases for J; bases not matched to a gene: 2. In germline, CDR1 is SSHAT, CDR2 FNYEAQ (reference sequence). The CDR3 is made up of 15 amino acids. This CDR3 reads CASSLSGGSTDTQYF. DNA of the CDR3: TGTGCCAGCAGCTTAAGCGGGGGGTCCACAGATACGCAGTATTTT.